The clone carrying this T cell receptor beta chain was counted between two and nine times. What it binds is unknown. The junction does not match germline at one end; this may be a read error. This entry belongs to a study of cytotoxic CD8 clonotypes in ibrutinib-treated CLL. Study-wide background: Complete response was seen in 2 patients and partial in roughly 25; about 12 progressed and 14 stayed remitted after a median 68 months. The response samples were taken once patients had been treated for a median of about 12 months, range 6 to 36. Overall study findings and caveats: Clonality was higher at ibrutinib response and returned toward baseline at progression. Against age-matched healthy donors, baseline clonality ran higher and tracked circulating CD8+ T-cell counts.

Here immunoSEQ multiplex PCR was the method, and the copy in TCRdb shows in-frame clones only, minus some. The table has about 330,000 clones, roughly 70% seen once; the top ten hold roughly 6.3%. The sequence was obtained from a human donor with chronic lymphocytic leukemia. The sample consisted of PBMCs, taken after 36 months of ibrutinib treatment.

CDR3 sequence: CASSGLADRF. Here the CDR3 DNA reads TGTGCCAGCAGTGGACTAGCGGACCGATTT. The genes are TRBV2 and TRBJ2-3; 9 bases are a match to TRBD2. The CDR3 consists of 10 residues. Germline V CDR1 and CDR2: SNHLY, FYNNEI.